The 30 T cell receptor beta chains below were found in one sample sequenced in a study of T-cell reconstitution after alpha-beta-depleted transplantation in children. TCRbeta library preparation incorporated unique molecular identifiers. MiXCR, applied by TCRdb to the PCR reads, yields one record per CDR3 protein. The repertoire holds about 120,000 distinct CDR3 sequences, 10% seen once, with approximately 36% in the top ten. The sequencing here drew on PBMCs, taken before TCRalphabeta/CD19-depleted stem cell transplant. The receptors here all came from a boy between 2 and 10 years old with acute lymphoblastic leukemia, due to receive a stem cell transplant.

This clonotype came up a few times. The V gene is TRBV11-2, the J gene TRBJ2-2; D tentatively fits TRBD1 or TRBD2 (5 bases each). Trimming shortened V by 1 base and J by 3 bases, and 18 bases separated the two germline ends. The length of the CDR3 is 18 residues. CDR1 SGHAT and CDR2 FQNNGV come from the germline V gene. The CDR3 nucleotides read TGTGCCAGCAGCTTAGTTAGTGGGGCAGGGAGTCACACCGGGGAGCTGTTTTTT. Encoded protein: CASSLVSGAGSHTGELFF.

This clonotype was seen at least ten times. The chain links TRBV12-3 or TRBV12-4 to TRBJ2-1, with 8 bases lining up with TRBD1. There are 14 residues in the CDR3. With 9 bases clipped from V and 10 bases from J, the junction kept 14 bases outside the gene matches. CDR3 sequence reads: CASSGGQGAREQFF. In nucleotides, the CDR3 is TGTGCCAGTTCCGGGGGCCAGGGGGCACGGGAGCAGTTCTTC.

The chain has TRBV7-9 and TRBJ1-1; D is possibly TRBD1 (5 bases). Trimming cost V 8 bases and J 2 bases, with 12 bases left between them. CDR1 is SEHNR, CDR2 FQNEAQ, per germline (reference sequence). The CDR3 sequence is 13 residues long. DNA for the CDR3: TGTGCCAGCGAGCGGGGGGTAAACACTGAAGCTTTCTTT. This gives the protein CASERGVNTEAFF.

This clonotype was counted a few times. This chain uses TRBV15 with TRBJ2-1; D could derive from TRBD1 or TRBD2 (6 bases each). Per germline, CDR1 LNHNV and CDR2 YYDKDF (reference sequence). CDR3 length: 17 amino acids. V was clipped by 1 base and J by 4 bases, with 17 bases between them. The CDR3 protein is CATSRVVGGRKYNEQFF. The CDR3 bases are TGTGCCACCAGCAGAGTGGTTGGGGGGCGTAAATACAATGAGCAGTTCTTC.

This clonotype appeared a few times. The V call is TRBV5-1, the J call TRBJ2-2, with 11 bases matching TRBD2. CDR1 and CDR2 from the germline V gene are SGHRS and YFSETQ. Losses at the gene ends were 3 bases for V and 6 bases for J; bases not matched to a gene: 7. The CDR3 length is 16 residues. The CDR3 bases are TGCGCCAGCAGCTACTATTCTAGCGGGAGGCCCGGGGAGCTGTTTTTT. Its protein is CASSYYSSGRPGELFF.

The rearrangement joins TRBV10-2 to TRBJ2-7; D assignment may be TRBD1 or TRBD2 (5 bases each). Trimming stripped 6 bases from V and 1 base from J, with 19 bases between. This CDR3 has 16 amino acids. Germline CDR1 WSHSY, CDR2 SAAADI. CDR3 DNA: TGCGCCAGCAGACAGCTCCCCGGGACGCCTTCCTACGAGCAGTACTTC. Encoded protein: CASRQLPGTPSYEQYF.

This sequence joins TRBV29-1 and TRBJ2-1; TRBD2 is a possible D gene (6 bases). The CDR3 sequence is 12 residues long. CDR1 and CDR2 from the germline V gene are SQVTM and ANQGSEA. Trimming took 4 bases from V and 9 from J, leaving 13 bases between them. The CDR3 reads CSVGGGISEQFF. Here the CDR3 DNA reads TGCAGCGTTGGTGGCGGGATCTCTGAGCAGTTCTTC.

This clonotype was recorded a few times. The chain employs TRBV29-1 and TRBJ1-2, with D hard to call. This CDR3 has 12 amino acids. In germline, CDR1 is SQVTM, CDR2 ANQGSEA. Trimming removed 4 bases from V and 0 bases from J, with 6 bases in between. CDR3 DNA: TGCAGCGTTGTGAGCGCTAACTATGGCTACACCTTC. Translation: CSVVSANYGYTF.

On this clonotype: This may stem from a read error, because a much larger clone lies one nucleotide away. The CDR3 DNA reads as TGCAGTGCTAGAGATCGGGCGGGAGTGCACTACGAGCAGTACTTC. Protein sequence: CSARDRAGVHYEQYF. The chain is built from TRBV20-1 and TRBJ2-7; 7 bases agree with TRBD2. Germline V gene lookup returns CDR1 DFQATT and CDR2 SNEGSKA (reference sequence). V was clipped by 0 bases and J by 3 bases; unmatched bases: 8. The CDR3 consists of 15 residues.

In its sample, this clonotype was seen a few times. This chain connects TRBV10-1 to TRBJ2-3; the D is unclear. The CDR3 runs 13 residues. V was shortened by 2 bases and J by 8 bases, with 11 bases between the two germline ends. CDR1 WNHNN and CDR2 SYGVQD come from the germline V gene (reference sequence). The CDR3 DNA follows: TGCGCCAGCAGTGAGGACGTTAGTTCTACGCAGTATTTT. Translating it yields CASSEDVSSTQYF.

This chain uses TRBV4-2 with TRBJ2-6; D is undetermined. Germline CDR1 and CDR2: LGHNA and YNFKEQ. V lost 0 bases and J lost 1, with 10 bases in between. The CDR3 loop spans 17 amino acids. The CDR3 coding sequence is TGTGCCAGCAGCCAAGACGATTGGCAATCTGGGGCCAACGTCCTGACTTTC. This codes for CASSQDDWQSGANVLTF.

V is TRBV19 and J is TRBJ2-6, with unresolved D. The V gene lost 7 bases and the J gene lost 0 bases, with 13 bases spanning the gap. The CDR3 consists of 16 residues. Germline V lookup: CDR1 LNHDA, CDR2 SQIVND (reference sequence). CDR3 sequence reads: CASTPGRRSGANVLTF. CDR3 sequence (DNA): TGTGCCAGTACCCCAGGCAGGCGCTCTGGGGCCAACGTCCTGACTTTC.

This clonotype was observed a few times. J is TRBJ2-1 and V is TRBV11-2; no reliable D call. Trimming removed 0 bases from V and 4 bases from J, with 7 bases in between. The CDR3 spans 14 residues. The germline V gene has CDR1 SGHAT and CDR2 FQNNGV. CDR3 bases: TGTGCCAGCAGCTTAGAACGCCAGTACAATGAGCAGTTCTTC. Protein sequence: CASSLERQYNEQFF.

Only a few counts were recorded for this clonotype. The chain joins TRBV19 to TRBJ2-1; no clear D. Trimming took off 5 bases at V and 6 bases at J, with 17 bases between the two ends. The CDR3 contains 15 residues. The germline gives CDR1 LNHDA, CDR2 SQIVND (reference sequence). The CDR3 sequence: CASSGYSLPSNEQFF. The CDR3 DNA follows: TGTGCCAGTAGTGGATACAGCCTTCCTAGCAATGAGCAGTTCTTC.

This clonotype was seen more than once but under ten times. V usage is TRBV7-9 and J usage is TRBJ1-5; D is possibly TRBD1 (5 bases). V was pared by 0 bases and J by 5 bases, with 8 bases between. The CDR3 sequence is 14 residues long. Germline V gene lookup returns CDR1 SEHNR and CDR2 FQNEAQ (reference sequence). The CDR3 spells CASSLAGGDQPQHF. In nucleotides, the CDR3 is TGTGCCAGCAGCTTAGCTGGGGGAGATCAGCCCCAGCATTTT. Full variable domain (remainder filled in from reference TRBV7-9 and TRBJ1-5): DTGVSQNPRHKITKRGQNVTFRCDPISEHNRLYWYRQTLGQGPEFLTYFQNEAQLEKSRLLSDRFSAERPKGSFSTLEIQRTEQGDSAMYLCASSLAGGDQPQHFGDGTRLSIL.

The chain joins TRBV12-3 or TRBV12-4 to TRBJ1-5, with D possibly matching TRBD1 (5 bases). The V end lost 3 bases, the J end lost 1 base, and 16 bases lay between the germline ends. This CDR3 comprises 17 residues. CDR3 in amino acids: CASSFVVGRVSNQPQHF. The DNA of the CDR3 is TGTGCCAGCAGTTTTGTGGTGGGCAGGGTAAGCAATCAGCCCCAGCATTTT.

This clonotype showed up many times. The chain is built from TRBV5-1 and TRBJ2-1; 10 bases are shared with TRBD1. CDR1 and CDR2 from the germline V gene are SGHRS and YFSETQ. Losses at the gene ends were 0 bases for V and 6 bases for J; bases not matched to a gene: 3. The length of the CDR3 is 15 residues. The CDR3 coding sequence is TGCGCCAGCAGCTTGGCCGGGACAGGGGTCAATGAGCAGTTCTTC. It encodes CASSLAGTGVNEQFF. Full variable domain (outside the CDR3, taken from reference TRBV5-1 and TRBJ2-1): KAGVTQTPRYLIKTRGQQVTLSCSPISGHRSVSWYQQTPGQGLQFLFEYFSETQRNKGNFPGRFSGRQFSNSRSEMNVSTLELGDSALYLCASSLAGTGVNEQFFGPGTRLTVL.

The rearrangement joins TRBV7-8 to TRBJ2-2, with D possibly being TRBD1 or TRBD2 (5 bases each). The CDR3 contains 17 residues. The ends were cut back, 3 bases at V and 6 bases at J, with 20 bases in the middle. CDR1 and CDR2 from the germline V gene are SGHVS and FQNEAQ. This CDR3 reads CASSFTGTTIPSGELFF. The DNA for the CDR3 is TGTGCCAGCAGCTTCACCGGGACGACCATCCCATCCGGGGAGCTGTTTTTT.

There are a few counts of this clonotype. The chain links TRBV5-1 to TRBJ2-7; the match to TRBD2 covers 7 bases. The junction had 6 bases not matched to a gene; V was cut back by 1 base and J by 5 bases. Germline loops: CDR1 SGHRS, CDR2 YFSETQ. The CDR3 has 14 amino acids. The CDR3 nucleotides read TGCGCCAGCAGCTTGACTAGCGTGAGCGACGAGCAGTACTTC. Its translation: CASSLTSVSDEQYF.

The chain couples TRBV4-1 to TRBJ2-7; D is uncertain. V was pared by 1 base and J by 0 bases, with 10 bases between. The CDR3 has 15 residues. CDR1 and CDR2 (germline): MGHRA, YSYEKL. CDR3: CASSQVWADSYEQYF. The CDR3 DNA reads TGCGCCAGCAGCCAAGTCTGGGCGGACTCCTACGAGCAGTACTTC.

There are a few counts of this clonotype. The rearrangement uses TRBV2 and TRBJ2-1; 14 nucleotides line up with TRBD2. The CDR3 length is 16 residues. CDR1 and CDR2 from the germline V gene are SNHLY and FYNNEI. Unmatched junction bases numbered 9, after V lost 5 bases and J lost 9 bases. The CDR3 bases are TGTGCCAGCAGTTTAGGGACTAGCGGGAGATCGAGTGAGCAGTTCTTC. This encodes CASSLGTSGRSSEQFF.

CDR3 bases: TGTGCCAGCAGCGGTGGACAGGGTAACTATGGCTACACCTTC. It yields the protein CASSGGQGNYGYTF. The rearrangement links TRBV9 to TRBJ1-2; 8 bases align to TRBD1. Germline loops: CDR1 SGDLS, CDR2 YYNGEE. Trimming took 3 bases from V and 1 from J; bases not matched to a gene: 2. The CDR3 is 14 amino acids.

This clonotype has a count of ten or more. V usage is TRBV12-3 or TRBV12-4 and J usage is TRBJ2-5; 8 bases fit TRBD1. The V gene end was trimmed by 0 bases and the J gene end by 5 bases; junction bases not matched to a gene: 8. The length of the CDR3 is 16 residues. CDR3 in DNA: TGTGCCAGCAGTTTAGCGAAAGCAGGGGGCCAGGAGACCCAGTACTTC. It encodes CASSLAKAGGQETQYF.

The genes are TRBV5-1 and TRBJ1-5; no reliable D call. The CDR3 covers 14 residues. Trimming cost V 4 bases and J 7 bases, with 15 bases left between them. Germline V gene lookup returns CDR1 SGHRS and CDR2 YFSETQ. CDR3 residues: CASSTGVKGQPQHF. In nucleotides, the CDR3 is TGCGCCAGCAGCACGGGAGTAAAGGGCCAGCCCCAGCATTTT.

The chain links TRBV5-1 to TRBJ2-2; 11 bases map to TRBD2. The CDR3 has 16 residues. J was trimmed by 6 bases and V by 4 bases; bases with no gene match: 8. Per the germline V gene, CDR1 is SGHRS and CDR2 is YFSETQ. As DNA, the CDR3 is TGCGCCAGCAGCCCACTAGCGGGAGAGGGCCCCGGGGAGCTGTTTTTT. This translates into CASSPLAGEGPGELFF.

J is TRBJ2-2 and V is TRBV2; tentative D call: TRBD2 (5 bases). The CDR3 covers 14 residues. Per germline, CDR1 SNHLY and CDR2 FYNNEI. The V gene lost 4 bases and the J gene lost 2 bases, with 8 bases spanning the gap. CDR3 protein: CASSVRGNTGELFF. In nucleotides, the CDR3 is TGTGCCAGCAGTGTACGGGGAAACACCGGGGAGCTGTTTTTT.

V is TRBV7-8 and J is TRBJ2-1, with TRBD2 matching over 14 bases. Germline CDR1 SGHVS, CDR2 FQNEAQ. The trim removed 5 bases at V and 7 bases at J, leaving 10 bases unmatched. This CDR3 is 17 amino acids long. CDR3 DNA: TGTGCCAGCAGCGCGACTAGCGGGAGGGCCCTCGTGAATGAGCAGTTCTTC. Translating gives CASSATSGRALVNEQFF.

CDR3 DNA sequence: TGTGCCAGCAGCCAAGGGCATATTTACACTGAAGCTTTCTTT. This translates into CASSQGHIYTEAFF. This chain joins TRBV3-1 and TRBJ1-1, with unresolved D. Between the trimmed V and J ends, which lost 1 base and 3 bases, there was a span of 9 bases. The length of the CDR3 is 14 residues. From germline, CDR1 is LGHDT and CDR2 YNNKEL (reference sequence).

This clonotype was seen more than once but under ten times. The gene calls are TRBV20-1 and TRBJ2-3, with D possibly matching TRBD2 (6 bases). V was pared by 3 bases and J by 4 bases, with 8 bases between. The germline V gene has CDR1 DFQATT and CDR2 SNEGSKA (reference sequence). The CDR3 extends over 12 amino acids. CDR3 coding DNA: TGCAGTGCTAGCGGGAGTTCAGATACGCAGTATTTT. This encodes CSASGSSDTQYF.

This clonotype has only a few counts. This chain links TRBV24-1 with TRBJ2-3, with 10 bases lining up with TRBD2. The CDR3 contains 20 residues. In germline, CDR1 is KGHDR, CDR2 SFDVKD. Germline trimming cut 2 bases from V and 1 base from J; bases unmatched to any gene: 14. The CDR3 DNA sequence: TGTGCCACCAGTGATTCTCCAGCGGGAGGGCCAGTAGGTGGCACAGATACGCAGTATTTT. It encodes CATSDSPAGGPVGGTDTQYF.